This TCR beta chain was captured by sequencing in a study of molecular identifiers for immune sequencing clone quantification. Via MiXCR, TCRdb re-called the PCR reads, giving one row per CDR3 protein. The sample lists roughly 630,000 distinct CDR3 sequences; 25% were seen once. The CDR3 is 13 residues long. V was trimmed by 4 bases and J by 3 bases, leaving 9 bases between them. Germline V gives CDR1 KGHSH, CDR2 LQKENI. This clonotype appeared a single time. A much larger clone differs from this one at a single base, so this may be a read error. The chain links TRBV18 to TRBJ1-2; D remains unclear. Sequencing used naive CD8+ T cells from blood, with Jurkat cell RNA spiked in. The sample's subset: FACS-sorted CD8+CD4-CCR7+CD45RA+ naive T cells. This receptor was obtained from a human donor in good health. Some libraries in this study had Jurkat cell RNA spiked in. CDR3 DNA sequence: TGTGCCAGCTCACACAGTAAGGACTATGGCTACACCTTC. Its protein product is CASSHSKDYGYTF.